This TCR beta chain was recovered during a study of T cells in Graves' hyperthyroidism and ophthalmopathy. Study outcomes and limitations: Using 13 V-J features, a model discriminated ophthalmopathy from stable hyperthyroidism.

TCR beta CDR3 region amplification was performed from RNA transcripts. An initial round of RT-PCR targeting the TCR CDR3 relied on the HTBI primer set. MiXCR, applied by TCRdb to the multiplex PCR reads, yields one record per CDR3 protein. The sample has hundreds of thousands of distinct CDR3 sequences, roughly 19% seen once. Details on this clonotype: The target antigen is unknown. Lacking the conserved final phenylalanine or tryptophan, this CDR3 likely reflects a read error.

CDR1 is SNHLY and CDR2 is FYNNEI in the germline V gene. The CDR3 length is 13 residues. The sequenced sample was blood. The receptor's source is a man in his fifties or sixties with Graves' ophthalmopathy. The chain uses TRBV2 and TRBJ1-4; D is unclear. This CDR3 is CSARLERNEKLFL. CDR3 nucleotide sequence: TGTTCCGCCAGATTGGAACGAAATGAAAAACTGTTTCTT.